This TCR beta chain appears in the sequencing data of a study of cytomegalovirus exposure and HLA in healthy donors (dated by TCRdb to about 2017). General notes on the study: According to a later analysis, the 120 or so validation repertoires were produced on the same platform as the roughly 600 repertoires of the first cohort. To predict cytomegalovirus infection status, the study combined high-throughput TCR immunosequencing, statistical association of individual TCRs with disease status, and machine learning. The study aimed to test whether cataloging public T cell receptors could reveal signatures of past pathogen exposure. In addition to the first cohort of several hundred subjects, a separate validation cohort of 130 or so different subjects was used. General study outcomes and caveats: In vitro tests confirmed that three of the cytomegalovirus-associated TCR beta chains recognize cytomegalovirus antigens. Most TCR sequences were observed very rarely across donors, whereas some public TCRs were present in many individuals. A later analysis had no HLA typing for the validation cohort, so co-occurrence there was scored across all 110 or so repertoires. A total of fewer than 200 TCR beta chains were listed by the study as associated with cytomegalovirus. The classifier was reported to diagnose cytomegalovirus status with high specificity and sensitivity in both the original and validation cohorts. A later analysis found that TCRs clustered in the first cohort also tended to co-occur in the 130 or so validation repertoires, with 94% of cluster scores above 0. It was suggested by the authors that the approach could potentially be generalized to other disease states and immunological phenotypes.

Receptors were amplified or captured by the immunoSEQ multiplex PCR assay. The original pipeline was this. To diagnose cytomegalovirus status from the catalog of TCR beta chain sequences, a statistical classification framework was built. TCRdb provides this immuneACCESS table in a form limited to in-frame rearrangements. Some clones are lacking; in checked studies, under half of them reflect an unresolved V gene, and why the rest are absent is not known. The DNA gave D and trimming, while V, J and clone size come from that table. The sample table holds approximately 220,000 clones, of which about nine tenths were seen once. Clones ranked in the top ten supply 0.85% to 1.2% of the sample. The donors were included in the validation cohort of 120 subjects, a group kept apart from the roughly 700-subject first cohort. The CDR3, from cysteine to phenylalanine, totals 13 residues. Only CDR3 DNA is held: 39 bases, read in frame from base 1. Reading the germline V gene gives CDR1 LGHNT and CDR2 FRNRAP. Relative to germline, V is 5 bases shorter and J is 3 bases shorter, with 10 bases between their ends.

With respect to this clone: Its antigen is unknown. The sample holds no much larger clone one base away, and base qualities are not on file.

The sequencing input was PBMCs. This receptor was taken from a woman younger than 30 in good health and CMV-seronegative. The sequence links TRBV12-5 to TRBJ1-2; TRBD1 is a possible D gene, resting on 5 matching bases. DNA sequence: TGTGCTAGTGGTCCCGGGACTGACTATGGCTACACCTTC. It codes for CASGPGTDYGYTF.